This is a list of T cell receptor beta chains from one sample in a study of T cells in Graves' hyperthyroidism and ophthalmopathy. TCRdb fed the multiplex PCR reads into MiXCR, producing one record per CDR3 protein. The sample has 470,000 or so distinct CDR3 sequences; roughly 20% are singletons. Material: blood. These receptors all come from a man aged 18 to 35 with Graves' hyperthyroidism. The CDR3 runs from the conserved cysteine through the conserved F or W. Each record gives: J gene, D gene, CDR3 length, clone size, V gene, CDR3 protein, CDR3 DNA. D genes are given only for firm matches. Only part of the rows carry a size: once, few, many, or a class if the clone is expanded.

j_call: TRBJ2-7; d_call: -; cdr3_length: 17; clone_size: -; v_call: TRBV5-4; cdr3_aa: CASSLFFVSVAADEQYF; cdr3_nt: TGTGCCAGCAGCTTGTTCTTCGTTTCGGTAGCCGCGGACGAGCAGTACTTC
j_call: TRBJ2-2; d_call: TRBD2; cdr3_length: 16; clone_size: few; v_call: TRBV6-1; cdr3_aa: CASSPLAGSNTGELLF; cdr3_nt: TGTGCCAGCAGTCCCCTAGCGGGGTCGAACACCGGGGAGCTGTTGTTT
j_call: TRBJ1-1; d_call: -; cdr3_length: 14; clone_size: -; v_call: TRBV12-3/TRBV12-4; cdr3_aa: CASSPYGENAEAFF; cdr3_nt: TGTGCCAGCAGCCCCTATGGCGAGAACGCTGAAGCTTTCTTT
j_call: TRBJ2-7; d_call: TRBD2; cdr3_length: 14; clone_size: many; v_call: TRBV12-3/TRBV12-4; cdr3_aa: CASSPSGTSYEQYF; cdr3_nt: TGTGCCAGCAGTCCTAGCGGAACCTCCTACGAGCAGTACTTC
j_call: TRBJ1-3; d_call: TRBD1; cdr3_length: 13; clone_size: many; v_call: TRBV5-1; cdr3_aa: CASSPGTDNTIYF; cdr3_nt: TGCGCCAGCAGCCCAGGGACAGACAACACCATATATTTT
j_call: TRBJ1-1; d_call: TRBD1; cdr3_length: 14; clone_size: many; v_call: TRBV29-1; cdr3_aa: CSVERDRVGTEAFF; cdr3_nt: TGCAGCGTTGAAAGGGACAGGGTGGGCACTGAAGCTTTCTTT
j_call: TRBJ1-2; d_call: TRBD1; cdr3_length: 13; clone_size: many; v_call: TRBV12-3/TRBV12-4; cdr3_aa: CASLRDRGYGYTF; cdr3_nt: TGTGCCAGCCTCCGGGACAGGGGCTATGGCTACACCTTC
j_call: TRBJ1-1; d_call: -; cdr3_length: 16; clone_size: many; v_call: TRBV7-9; cdr3_aa: CASSLANHLWHTEAFF; cdr3_nt: TGTGCCAGCAGCTTAGCTAACCACCTCTGGCACACTGAAGCTTTCTTT
j_call: TRBJ1-1; d_call: -; cdr3_length: 16; clone_size: many; v_call: TRBV28; cdr3_aa: CASSNQQQGVYTEAFF; cdr3_nt: TGTGCCAGCAGTAATCAACAACAGGGTGTCTACACTGAAGCTTTCTTT
j_call: TRBJ2-7; d_call: TRBD1; cdr3_length: 15; clone_size: few; v_call: TRBV3-1; cdr3_aa: CASSQAPGQYYEQYF; cdr3_nt: TGTGCCAGCAGCCAAGCTCCGGGACAGTACTACGAGCAGTACTTC
j_call: TRBJ1-1; d_call: TRBD1; cdr3_length: 15; clone_size: -; v_call: TRBV11-2; cdr3_aa: CASSSLGQANTEAFF; cdr3_nt: TGTGCCAGCAGTTCCCTGGGACAGGCGAACACTGAAGCTTTCTTT
j_call: TRBJ1-1; d_call: TRBD1; cdr3_length: 14; clone_size: many; v_call: TRBV19; cdr3_aa: CASGSTGAGTEAFF; cdr3_nt: TGTGCCAGTGGATCTACAGGGGCGGGCACTGAAGCTTTCTTT
j_call: TRBJ1-2; d_call: TRBD1; cdr3_length: 14; clone_size: few; v_call: TRBV5-1; cdr3_aa: CASSWLGTDYGYTF; cdr3_nt: TGCGCCAGCAGCTGGTTAGGGACAGACTATGGCTACACCTTC
j_call: TRBJ1-2; d_call: -; cdr3_length: 13; clone_size: -; v_call: TRBV12-3/TRBV12-4; cdr3_aa: CASSGGLEYGYTF; cdr3_nt: TGTGCCAGCAGTGGGGGGTTGGAGTACGGCTACACCTTC
j_call: TRBJ2-7; d_call: -; cdr3_length: 12; clone_size: many; v_call: TRBV7-9; cdr3_aa: CASSTGGNEQYF; cdr3_nt: TGTGCCAGCAGTACTGGGGGAAACGAGCAGTACTTC
j_call: TRBJ2-7; d_call: TRBD2; cdr3_length: 13; clone_size: many; v_call: TRBV20-1; cdr3_aa: CSASGTSSYEQYF; cdr3_nt: TGCAGTGCTAGTGGGACTAGCTCCTACGAGCAGTACTTC
j_call: TRBJ2-7; d_call: TRBD1; cdr3_length: 17; clone_size: -; v_call: TRBV6-1; cdr3_aa: CASRRTGGLFETYEQYF; cdr3_nt: TGTGCCAGCAGGCGGACAGGGGGCCTATTTGAAACCTACGAGCAGTACTTC
j_call: TRBJ1-5; d_call: -; cdr3_length: 15; clone_size: few; v_call: TRBV19; cdr3_aa: CASSRGRRGNQPQHF; cdr3_nt: TGTGCCAGTAGCCGCGGACGAAGGGGCAATCAGCCCCAGCATTTT
j_call: TRBJ2-7; d_call: -; cdr3_length: 14; clone_size: few; v_call: TRBV13; cdr3_aa: CASSRTGWDNEQYF; cdr3_nt: TGTGCCAGCAGTAGAACAGGGTGGGACAACGAGCAGTACTTC
j_call: TRBJ2-7; d_call: -; cdr3_length: 13; clone_size: -; v_call: TRBV20-1; cdr3_aa: CSARLAYSYEQYF; cdr3_nt: TGCAGTGCTAGATTGGCCTACTCCTACGAGCAGTACTTC
j_call: TRBJ1-1; d_call: -; cdr3_length: 12; clone_size: many; v_call: TRBV12-3/TRBV12-4; cdr3_aa: CASSSSGIEAFF; cdr3_nt: TGTGCCAGCAGTTCCTCAGGGATTGAAGCTTTCTTT
j_call: TRBJ2-5; d_call: TRBD2; cdr3_length: 14; clone_size: many; v_call: TRBV9; cdr3_aa: CASNPWGGRETQYF; cdr3_nt: TGTGCCAGCAACCCTTGGGGAGGGAGAGAGACCCAGTACTTC
j_call: TRBJ1-6; d_call: -; cdr3_length: 16; clone_size: many; v_call: TRBV27; cdr3_aa: CASSSEGTVVNSPLHF; cdr3_nt: TGTGCCAGCAGTTCCGAGGGTACAGTTGTAAATTCACCCCTCCACTTT
j_call: TRBJ2-5; d_call: TRBD1; cdr3_length: 15; clone_size: many; v_call: TRBV30; cdr3_aa: CAWSVKTGGLETQYF; cdr3_nt: TGTGCCTGGAGTGTAAAAACAGGGGGCTTGGAGACCCAGTACTTC
j_call: TRBJ1-2; d_call: -; cdr3_length: 16; clone_size: few; v_call: TRBV9; cdr3_aa: CASSVGGEPANYGYAF; cdr3_nt: TGTGCCAGCAGCGTAGGTGGGGAACCAGCTAACTATGGCTACGCCTTC